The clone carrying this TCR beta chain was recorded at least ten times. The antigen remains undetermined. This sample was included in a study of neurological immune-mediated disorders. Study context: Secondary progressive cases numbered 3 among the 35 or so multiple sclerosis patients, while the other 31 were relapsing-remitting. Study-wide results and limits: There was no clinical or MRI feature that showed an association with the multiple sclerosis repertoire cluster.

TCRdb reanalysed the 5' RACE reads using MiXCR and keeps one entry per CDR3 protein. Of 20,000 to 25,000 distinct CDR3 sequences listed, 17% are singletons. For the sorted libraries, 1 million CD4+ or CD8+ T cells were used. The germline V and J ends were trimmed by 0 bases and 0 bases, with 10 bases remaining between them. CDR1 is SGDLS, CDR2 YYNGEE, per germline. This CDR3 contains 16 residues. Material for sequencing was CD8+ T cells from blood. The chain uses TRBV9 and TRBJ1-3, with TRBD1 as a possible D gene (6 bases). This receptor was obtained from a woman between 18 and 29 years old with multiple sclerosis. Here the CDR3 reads CASSVEGHLSGNTIYF. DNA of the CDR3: TGTGCCAGCAGCGTAGAGGGACACCTCTCTGGAAACACCATATATTTT.